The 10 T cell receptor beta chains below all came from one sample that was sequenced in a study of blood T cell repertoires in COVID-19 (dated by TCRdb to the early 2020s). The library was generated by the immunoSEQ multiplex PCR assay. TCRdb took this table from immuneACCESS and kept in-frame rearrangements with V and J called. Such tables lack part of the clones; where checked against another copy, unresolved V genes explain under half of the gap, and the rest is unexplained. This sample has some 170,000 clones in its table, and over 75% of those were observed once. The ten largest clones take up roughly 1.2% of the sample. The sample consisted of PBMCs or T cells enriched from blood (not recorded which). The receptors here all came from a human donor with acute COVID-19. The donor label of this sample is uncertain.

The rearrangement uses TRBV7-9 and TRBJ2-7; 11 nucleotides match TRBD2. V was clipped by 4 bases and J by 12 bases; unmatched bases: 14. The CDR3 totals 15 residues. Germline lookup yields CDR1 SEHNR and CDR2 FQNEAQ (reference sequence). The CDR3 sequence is CASSSIPGTSGILYF. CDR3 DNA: TGTGCCAGCAGCTCCATTCCAGGGACTAGCGGTATACTGTACTTC.

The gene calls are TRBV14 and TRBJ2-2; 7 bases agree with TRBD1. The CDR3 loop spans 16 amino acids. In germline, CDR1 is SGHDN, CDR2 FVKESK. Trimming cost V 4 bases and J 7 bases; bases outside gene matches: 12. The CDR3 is CASSRTGVIGNGELFF. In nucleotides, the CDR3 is TGTGCCAGCAGCCGAACAGGGGTCATCGGGAACGGGGAGCTGTTTTTT.

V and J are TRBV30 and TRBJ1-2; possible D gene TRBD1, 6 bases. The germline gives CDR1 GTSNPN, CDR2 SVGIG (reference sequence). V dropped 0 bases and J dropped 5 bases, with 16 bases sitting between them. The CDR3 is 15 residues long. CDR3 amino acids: CAWSVGSGQPYGYTF. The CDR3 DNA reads TGTGCCTGGAGTGTAGGTTCAGGACAGCCGTATGGCTACACCTTC. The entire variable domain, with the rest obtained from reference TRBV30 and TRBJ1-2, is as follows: SQTIHQWPATLVQPVGSPLSLECTVEGTSNPNLYWYRQAAGRGLQLLFYSVGIGQISSEVPQNLSASRPQDRQFILSSKKLLLSDSGFYLCAWSVGSGQPYGYTFGSGTRLTVV.

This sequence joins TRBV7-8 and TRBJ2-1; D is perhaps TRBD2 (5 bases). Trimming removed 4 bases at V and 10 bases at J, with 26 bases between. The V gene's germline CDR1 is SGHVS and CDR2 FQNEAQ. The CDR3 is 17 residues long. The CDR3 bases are TGTGCCAGCAGCTCACCCAGCCTAGCAGGCACTACAAGGGAGCAGTTCTTC. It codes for CASSSPSLAGTTREQFF.

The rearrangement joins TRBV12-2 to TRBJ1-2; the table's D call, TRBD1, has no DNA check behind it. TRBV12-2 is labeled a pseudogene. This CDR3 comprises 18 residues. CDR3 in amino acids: CASRLPTGTGSPFYGYTF. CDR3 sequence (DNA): TGTGCAAGTCGCTTACCCACCGGGACAGGATCTCCTTTCTATGGCTACACCTTC.

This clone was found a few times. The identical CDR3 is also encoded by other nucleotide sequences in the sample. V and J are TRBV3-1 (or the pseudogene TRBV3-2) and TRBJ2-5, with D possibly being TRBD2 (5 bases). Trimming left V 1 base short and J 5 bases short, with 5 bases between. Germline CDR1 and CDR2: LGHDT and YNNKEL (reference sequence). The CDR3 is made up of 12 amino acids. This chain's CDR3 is CASSQGGETQYF. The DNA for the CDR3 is TGTGCCAGCAGCCAAGGAGGGGAGACCCAGTACTTC.

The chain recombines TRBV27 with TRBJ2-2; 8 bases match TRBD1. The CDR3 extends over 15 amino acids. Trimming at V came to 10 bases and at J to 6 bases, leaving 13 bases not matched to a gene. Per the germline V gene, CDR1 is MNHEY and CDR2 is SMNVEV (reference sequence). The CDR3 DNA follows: TGTGCCACCCGGGACAGGCCCACCTCCCCCGGGGAGCTGTTTTTT. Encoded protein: CATRDRPTSPGELFF.

CDR3 nucleotide sequence: TGTGCCAGCAGCCCGGGACAGGGTTACTACGAGCAGTACTTC. Translating gives CASSPGQGYYEQYF. This chain links TRBV5-6 with TRBJ2-7; 9 bases fit TRBD1. The germline V gene encodes CDR1 SGHDT and CDR2 YYEEEE. CDR3 length equals 14 residues. V lost 4 bases to trimming and J lost 3 bases; unmatched junction nucleotides: 5.

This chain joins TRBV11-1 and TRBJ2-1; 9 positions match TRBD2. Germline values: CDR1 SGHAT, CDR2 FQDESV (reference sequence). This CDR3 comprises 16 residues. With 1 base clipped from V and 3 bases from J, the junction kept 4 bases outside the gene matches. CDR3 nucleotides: TGTGCCAGCAGCTTAGACTTAGCGGGGGACTACAATGAGCAGTTCTTC. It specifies CASSLDLAGDYNEQFF. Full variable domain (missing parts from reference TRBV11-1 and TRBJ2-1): EAEVAQSPRYKITEKSQAVAFWCDPISGHATLYWYRQILGQGPELLVQFQDESVVDDSQLPKDRFSAERLKGVDSTLKIQPAELGDSAMYLCASSLDLAGDYNEQFFGPGTRLTVL.

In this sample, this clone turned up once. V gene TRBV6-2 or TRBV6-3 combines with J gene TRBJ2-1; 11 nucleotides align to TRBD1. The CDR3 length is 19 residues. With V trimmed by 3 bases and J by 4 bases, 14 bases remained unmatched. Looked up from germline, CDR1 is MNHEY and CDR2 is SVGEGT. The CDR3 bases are TGTGCCAGCAGTTATCTCCTACTCCCCGGACAGGGGGCTTACAATGAGCAGTTCTTC. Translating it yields CASSYLLLPGQGAYNEQFF.